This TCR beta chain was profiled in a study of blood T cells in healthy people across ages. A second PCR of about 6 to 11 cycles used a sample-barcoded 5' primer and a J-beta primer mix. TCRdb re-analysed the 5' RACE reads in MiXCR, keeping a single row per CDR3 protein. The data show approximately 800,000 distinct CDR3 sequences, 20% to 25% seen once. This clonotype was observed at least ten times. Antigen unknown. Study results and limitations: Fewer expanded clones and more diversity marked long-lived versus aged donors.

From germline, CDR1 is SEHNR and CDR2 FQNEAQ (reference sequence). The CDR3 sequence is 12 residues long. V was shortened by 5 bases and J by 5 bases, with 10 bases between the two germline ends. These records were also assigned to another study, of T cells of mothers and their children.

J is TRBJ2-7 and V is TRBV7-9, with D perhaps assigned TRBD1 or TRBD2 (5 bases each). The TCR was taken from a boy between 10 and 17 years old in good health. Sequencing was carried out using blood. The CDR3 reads CASSQSGHEQYF. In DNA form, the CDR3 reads TGTGCCAGCAGCCAATCGGGGCACGAGCAGTACTTC.